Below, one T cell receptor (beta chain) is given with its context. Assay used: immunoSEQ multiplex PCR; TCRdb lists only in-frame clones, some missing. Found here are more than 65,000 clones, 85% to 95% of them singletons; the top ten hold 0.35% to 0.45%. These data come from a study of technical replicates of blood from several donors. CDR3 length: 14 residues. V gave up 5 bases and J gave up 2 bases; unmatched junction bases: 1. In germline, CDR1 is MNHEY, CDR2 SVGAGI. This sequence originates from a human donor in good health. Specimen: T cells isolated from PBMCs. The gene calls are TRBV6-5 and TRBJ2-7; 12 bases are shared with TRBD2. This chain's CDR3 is CASSRTSGTYEQYF. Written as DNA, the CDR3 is TGTGCCAGCAGTCGGACTAGCGGGACCTACGAGCAGTACTTC.